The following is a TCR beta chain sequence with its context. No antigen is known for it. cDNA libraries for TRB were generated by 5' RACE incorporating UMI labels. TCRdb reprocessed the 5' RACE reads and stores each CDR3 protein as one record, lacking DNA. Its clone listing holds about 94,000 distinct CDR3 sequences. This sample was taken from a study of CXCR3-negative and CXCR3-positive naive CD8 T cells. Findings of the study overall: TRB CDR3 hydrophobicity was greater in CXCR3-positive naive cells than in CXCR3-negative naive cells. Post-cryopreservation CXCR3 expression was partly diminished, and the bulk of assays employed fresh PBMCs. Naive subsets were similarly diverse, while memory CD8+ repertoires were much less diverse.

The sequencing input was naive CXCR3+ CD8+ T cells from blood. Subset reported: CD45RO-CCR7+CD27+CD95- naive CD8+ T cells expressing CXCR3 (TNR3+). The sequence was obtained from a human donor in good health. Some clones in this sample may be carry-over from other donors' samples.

The CDR3 sequence: CSAVSGTGTVQETQYF. The chain has TRBV29-1 and TRBJ2-5; TCRdb names TRBD1, which stays unverified in the absence of DNA. The CDR3 has 16 amino acids. Germline V gene sequence: CDR1 SQVTM, CDR2 ANQGSEA.